This TCR beta chain was captured in a study of blood T cell repertoires in COVID-19. For the study at large: Donors in the United States, Italy and Spain gave samples during acute or convalescent COVID-19.

Trimming pared 2 bases from V and 3 bases from J, leaving 16 bases between. The CDR3 is 16 amino acids. CDR1 and CDR2 from the germline V gene are MNHEY and SVGAGI. TCRdb keeps only in-frame clones here, not all; method: immunoSEQ multiplex PCR. Of approximately 210,000 clones listed, roughly 87% are singletons. The sequencing input was PBMCs or T cells enriched from blood (not recorded which). The chain employs TRBV6-5 and TRBJ2-5; perhaps TRBD2 as D (5 bases). This clonotype was obtained from a woman aged 25 to 45 who had recovered from COVID-19. The CDR3 region is CASSYARPSYEETQYF. The CDR3 DNA reads TGTGCCAGCAGTTACGCCCGACCTAGCTATGAAGAGACCCAGTACTTC.